This T cell receptor beta chain was captured in a study of T-cell memory formation after mild COVID-19. Whole-study findings and limits: Most CD4+ clones that shrank were in CM and EM, while CD8+ ones turned up in EMRA.

A word on this clonotype: Its antigen is currently unknown.

TCRdb reprocessed the 5' RACE reads with MiXCR, giving one entry per CDR3 protein. The sample carries hundreds of thousands of distinct CDR3 sequences, roughly 20% recorded once. This TCR came from an adult woman who had mild COVID-19 (a few samples of this study predate the infection). Cell type and time point are not known. The source material was PBMCs or a T cell subset sorted from them (not recorded which).

CDR3 in amino acids: CASSFGQVGYEQYF. CDR3 DNA: TGTGCCAGCAGTTTCGGACAGGTCGGGTACGAGCAGTACTTC. The rearrangement uses TRBV12-3 or TRBV12-4 and TRBJ2-7; TRBD1 agrees at 7 bases. The CDR3 has 14 residues. Unmatched junction bases numbered 6, after V lost 3 bases and J lost 4 bases.